A selection of T cell receptor beta chains follows, all from one sample in a study of control samples from healthy donors and cancer patients. TCRdb's copy holds only in-frame clones and misses some; the assay was immunoSEQ multiplex PCR. The table lists over 150,000 clones, 90% to 95% of them singletons. Input material: blood. These receptors originate from a woman between 18 and 30 years old in good health. The CDR3 runs from the conserved cysteine through the conserved F or W. D genes are given only for firm matches. Clone size is stated in some rows and not others, as once, few, many or a class when expanded.

clone_size,d_call,j_call,v_call,cdr3_nt,cdr3_aa
NA,TRBD1,TRBJ1-5,TRBV7-2,TGTGCCAGCAGCATGAGGACAGGAAGCAATCAGCCCCAGCATTTT,CASSMRTGSNQPQHF
NA,NA,TRBJ2-6,TRBV6-5,TGTGCCAGCAGTCAGAGCTCTGGGGCCAACGTCCTGACTTTC,CASSQSSGANVLTF
NA,NA,TRBJ1-2,TRBV12-3/TRBV12-4,TGTGCCAGCAGTTTGACAGGATTCTATGGCTACACCTTC,CASSLTGFYGYTF
NA,TRBD2,TRBJ2-3,TRBV19,TGTGCCAGTAGTATTATTCCGGGAGGGGGAGATACGCAGTATTTT,CASSIIPGGGDTQYF
once,NA,TRBJ2-2,TRBV7-2,TGTGCCAGCAGCCTTAGGATGGACGGGGAGCTGTTTTTT,CASSLRMDGELFF
few,TRBD2,TRBJ2-2,TRBV5-1,TGCGCCAGCAGCTTACTAGCGGGGGCCGGCGGGGAGCTGTTTTTT,CASSLLAGAGGELFF
once,TRBD1,TRBJ1-2,TRBV2,TGTGCCAGCAGTGCGGACAGGGGGAATAACTATGGCTACACCTTC,CASSADRGNNYGYTF
NA,NA,TRBJ1-3,TRBV7-2,TGTGCCAGCAGCTATGGACCGGCCTCTGGAAACACCATATATTTT,CASSYGPASGNTIYF
NA,TRBD1,TRBJ2-7,TRBV7-2,TGTGCCAGCAGCTTGAACAGGGGACCCCCCTACGAGCAGTACTTC,CASSLNRGPPYEQYF
once,NA,TRBJ2-1,TRBV7-9,TGTGCCAGCAGTCGTACGAATGAGCAGTTCTTC,CASSRTNEQFF
NA,TRBD1,TRBJ1-1,TRBV29-1,TGCAGCGTTGTAGGGGGCGCAAACACTGAAGCTTTCTTT,CSVVGGANTEAFF
NA,NA,TRBJ2-3,TRBV18,TGTGCCAGCTCACCCGCCACAGCAGATACGCAGTATTTT,CASSPATADTQYF
NA,NA,TRBJ1-6,TRBV11-3,TGTGCCAGCAGCTTAGGATTTCAGACCTATAATTCACCCCTCCACTTT,CASSLGFQTYNSPLHF
NA,TRBD1,TRBJ2-7,TRBV6-1,TGTGCCAGCAGTGAAAGGGACAGGGTTGACGAGCAGTACTTC,CASSERDRVDEQYF
NA,TRBD1,TRBJ1-4,TRBV5-8,TGTGCCAGCAGCATTTCAGGGGGCCGTTATGAAAAACTGTTTTTT,CASSISGGRYEKLFF
NA,TRBD2,TRBJ2-2,TRBV4-3,TGCGCCAGCAGCCAAGATCGGGTTGGGCTAGCGGGAGCGACCGGGGAGCTGTTTTTT,CASSQDRVGLAGATGELFF
NA,NA,TRBJ1-5,TRBV19,TGTGCCAGTAGTCCAACATATAGCAATCAGCCCCAGCATTTT,CASSPTYSNQPQHF
NA,NA,TRBJ1-1,TRBV18,TGTGCCAGCTCAATATCTTACAGGGCCCGTAACACTGAAGCTTTCTTT,CASSISYRARNTEAFF
NA,NA,TRBJ1-1,TRBV2,TGTGCCAGCAGTGCCCGGGGGCGGAACACTGAAGCTTTCTTT,CASSARGRNTEAFF